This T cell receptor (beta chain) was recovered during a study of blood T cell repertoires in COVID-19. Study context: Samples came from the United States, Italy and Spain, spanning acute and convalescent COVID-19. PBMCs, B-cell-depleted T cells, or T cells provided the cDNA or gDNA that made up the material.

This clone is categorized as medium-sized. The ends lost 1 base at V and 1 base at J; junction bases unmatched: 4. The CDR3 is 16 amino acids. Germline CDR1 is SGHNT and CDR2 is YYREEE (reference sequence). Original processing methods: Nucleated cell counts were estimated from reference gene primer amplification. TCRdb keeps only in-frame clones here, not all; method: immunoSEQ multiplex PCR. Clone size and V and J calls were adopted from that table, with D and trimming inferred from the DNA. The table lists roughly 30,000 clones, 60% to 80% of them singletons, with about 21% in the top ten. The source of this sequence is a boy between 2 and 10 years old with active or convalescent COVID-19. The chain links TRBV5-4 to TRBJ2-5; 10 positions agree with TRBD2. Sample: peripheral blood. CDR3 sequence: CASSLLAGGGQETQYF. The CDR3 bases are TGTGCCAGCAGCTTGTTAGCGGGGGGCGGCCAAGAGACCCAGTACTTC.